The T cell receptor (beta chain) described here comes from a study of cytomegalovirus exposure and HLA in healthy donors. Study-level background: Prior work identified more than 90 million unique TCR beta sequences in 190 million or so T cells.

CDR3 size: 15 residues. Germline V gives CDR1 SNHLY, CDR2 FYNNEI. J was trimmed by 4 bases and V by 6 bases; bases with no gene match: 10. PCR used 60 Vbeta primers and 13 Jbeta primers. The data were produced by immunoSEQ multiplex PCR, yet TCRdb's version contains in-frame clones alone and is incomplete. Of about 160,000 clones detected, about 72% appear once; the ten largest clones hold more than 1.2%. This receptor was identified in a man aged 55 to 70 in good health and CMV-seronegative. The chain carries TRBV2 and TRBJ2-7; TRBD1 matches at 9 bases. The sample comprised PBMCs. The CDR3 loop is CASRATGQGMYEQYF. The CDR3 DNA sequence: TGTGCCAGCAGGGCCACCGGACAGGGGATGTACGAGCAGTACTTC.